This T cell receptor (beta chain) is from a study of cytomegalovirus exposure and HLA in healthy donors. Findings and caveats of the study: While the bulk of TCR sequences proved rare, some public TCRs turned up in many donors. Reported results showed that the classifier diagnosed cytomegalovirus status with high specificity and sensitivity.

The germline gives CDR1 MNHNY, CDR2 SVGAGI (reference sequence). Trimming took 2 bases from V and 4 from J, leaving 15 bases between them. This CDR3 region has 15 residues. Notes on this clone: Its target is not known.

TCRdb keeps only in-frame clones here, not all; method: immunoSEQ multiplex PCR. This table has about 150,000 clones, approximately 94% appearing once. This rearrangement joins TRBV6-6 to TRBJ2-7, with D maybe TRBD1 (6 bases). The TCR originated in a man aged 18 to 29 in good health and CMV-seropositive. The source material was PBMCs. This chain's CDR3 is CASSYEGQMVYEQYF. DNA of the CDR3: TGTGCCAGCAGTTACGAAGGACAGATGGTATACGAGCAGTACTTC.